Listed here are 15 T cell receptor beta chains from one sample, sequenced in a study of early T cells in non-severe SARS-CoV-2 infection. TCRdb used MiXCR to reprocess the 5' RACE reads, holding one entry per CDR3 protein. This table holds tens of thousands of distinct CDR3 sequences, 12% found once. The sequencing input was whole blood. Receptor source: an adult who was a healthcare worker with PCR-confirmed SARS-CoV-2 infection or an uninfected control (not recorded which).

This clonotype was found many times. The chain carries TRBV28 and TRBJ2-4; D possibly corresponds to TRBD1 (5 bases). The germline CDR1 and CDR2 sequences are MDHEN and SYDVKM. V lost 1 base to trimming and J lost 0 bases, with 13 bases between them. The CDR3 covers 17 residues. This chain's CDR3 is CASSLLQATLAKNIQYF. CDR3 in DNA: TGTGCCAGCAGTTTATTACAGGCTACATTAGCCAAAAACATTCAGTACTTC.

This clonotype was recorded a few times. This sequence joins TRBV6-5 and TRBJ1-2; D ambiguous. This CDR3 spans 16 amino acids. The germline V and J ends were trimmed by 7 bases and 6 bases, with 24 bases remaining between them. CDR1 and CDR2 (germline): MNHEY, SVGAGI. The CDR3 region has the DNA TGTGCCAGCACCAAAGTCCCGCCGAGACATTCACATGGCTACACCTTC. Translation: CASTKVPPRHSHGYTF.

This clonotype was counted many times. V is TRBV4-1 and J is TRBJ2-1; TRBD2 might be the D (5 bases). This CDR3 contains 17 residues. V lost 0 bases, J lost 0 bases, and 12 bases lay in between. Germline V gives CDR1 MGHRA, CDR2 YSYEKL. The CDR3 reads CASSQDPTDFSYNEQFF. The CDR3 nucleotides are TGCGCCAGCAGCCAAGATCCGACGGACTTCTCCTACAATGAGCAGTTCTTC.

V and J are TRBV10-3 and TRBJ2-7; D uncertain. Germline V gives CDR1 ENHRY, CDR2 SYGVKD. This CDR3 has 12 residues. V was cut by 4 bases and J by 6 bases, with 10 bases left in between. The chain's CDR3 is CAISGEVSEQYF. The CDR3 nucleotides read TGTGCCATCAGTGGAGAGGTTTCCGAGCAGTACTTC.

This clonotype was picked up a small number of times. This chain uses TRBV10-3 with TRBJ2-2; D is unresolved. CDR3 size: 14 residues. V was clipped by 0 bases and J by 7 bases, with 9 bases between them. Germline assignment: CDR1 ENHRY and CDR2 SYGVKD. In DNA, the CDR3 is TGTGCCATCAGTGAGTCGTCGCAGGTCGGGGAGCTGTTTTTT. Amino acids: CAISESSQVGELFF.

In this sample, this clonotype turned up many times. The rearrangement uses TRBV19 and TRBJ2-7; unclear D gene. Germline V gene sequence: CDR1 LNHDA, CDR2 SQIVND (reference sequence). The CDR3 runs 15 residues. V was trimmed by 3 bases and J by 0 bases, leaving 12 bases between them. The CDR3, as DNA: TGTGCCAGTAGTATCGGGCGGTCCGGCTCCTACGAGCAGTACTTC. Encoded protein: CASSIGRSGSYEQYF.

The genes are TRBV14 and TRBJ1-1; possibly TRBD1 for D (5 bases). Deletions cut 0 bases from V and 0 bases from J, with 20 bases between. The V gene's germline CDR1 is SGHDN and CDR2 FVKESK. The CDR3 spans 19 residues. Here the CDR3 DNA reads TGTGCCAGCAGCCAAGATGGAGGGACCGAGAGAGCGGTGAACACTGAAGCTTTCTTT. Translated, it gives CASSQDGGTERAVNTEAFF.

With regard to this clonotype: Its ends do not fully match the called genes, so a read error is possible. This chain connects TRBV2 to TRBJ1-4; 8 nucleotides align to TRBD1. CDR3 length: 13 amino acids. CDR1 is SNHLY and CDR2 is FYNNEI in the germline V gene. The CDR3 DNA reads as TGTGCCACAAACCGGGGACAGGAGGAAAATCTGTTTTTT. The encoded protein is CATNRGQEENLFF.

This clonotype has ten or more counts. The V gene is TRBV20-1, the J gene TRBJ2-1; D not certain. Germline V gene lookup returns CDR1 DFQATT and CDR2 SNEGSKA (reference sequence). This CDR3 spans 14 amino acids. Trimming cost V 0 bases and J 0 bases, with 6 bases left between them. The chain's CDR3 is CSARDTRSYNEQFF. The CDR3 region has the DNA TGCAGTGCTAGAGATACCCGCTCCTACAATGAGCAGTTCTTC.

This clonotype has a count of ten or more. The chain combines TRBV5-4 with TRBJ2-1, with 11 nucleotides matching TRBD2. CDR3 length: 19 residues. The junction had 8 bases not matched to a gene; V was cut back by 0 bases and J by 0 bases. In germline, CDR1 is SGHNT, CDR2 YYREEE (reference sequence). The CDR3 loop is CASSLGLAGPRSSYNEQFF. CDR3 DNA sequence: TGTGCCAGCAGCTTGGGACTAGCGGGACCAAGGAGCTCCTACAATGAGCAGTTCTTC.

In its sample, this clonotype was seen many times. The V gene is TRBV7-2, the J gene TRBJ1-1, with unresolved D. Germline loops: CDR1 SGHTA, CDR2 FQGNSA. The ends were cut back, 1 base at V and 6 bases at J, with 9 bases in the middle. This CDR3 spans 13 amino acids. The CDR3 sequence is CASSLVKGAEAFF. CDR3 nucleotide sequence: TGTGCCAGCAGCTTAGTAAAGGGCGCTGAAGCTTTCTTT.

This chain joins TRBV4-1 and TRBJ2-3, with D perhaps given as TRBD1 or TRBD2 (6 bases each). CDR1 MGHRA and CDR2 YSYEKL come from the germline V gene. Deletions cut 5 bases from V and 1 base from J, with 13 bases between. This CDR3 is 15 amino acids long. Here the CDR3 reads CASSDRGAGTDTQYF. The CDR3 coding sequence is TGCGCCAGCAGCGATAGGGGGGCTGGCACAGATACGCAGTATTTT.

This clonotype was observed a handful of times. V usage is TRBV20-1 and J usage is TRBJ2-1; the D gene is possibly TRBD2 (6 bases). V was trimmed by 2 bases and J by 4 bases, leaving 12 bases between them. The CDR3 runs to 14 residues. Germline loops: CDR1 DFQATT, CDR2 SNEGSKA (reference sequence). CDR3: CSARRPGEYNEQFF. CDR3 nucleotide sequence: TGCAGTGCTAGAAGACCGGGAGAGTACAATGAGCAGTTCTTC.

This clonotype has a handful of counts. The CDR3 DNA is TGCAGTGCTAGAGATATAGGAGACTACGAGCAGTACTTC. Translating gives CSARDIGDYEQYF. This rearrangement joins TRBV20-1 to TRBJ2-7; D unresolved. CDR1 is DFQATT, CDR2 SNEGSKA, per germline (reference sequence). CDR3 length: 13 amino acids. Trimming shortened V by 0 bases and J by 3 bases, and 9 bases separated the two germline ends.

This clonotype was seen only a few times. V gene TRBV20-1 combines with J gene TRBJ2-1; 7 bases are a match to TRBD2. Germline V gives CDR1 DFQATT, CDR2 SNEGSKA (reference sequence). V lost 5 bases to trimming and J lost 4 bases; unmatched junction nucleotides: 8. This CDR3 spans 14 amino acids. CDR3 bases: TGCAGTGCTGGCCGGGACTATCTTTACAATGAGCAGTTCTTC. This sequence encodes CSAGRDYLYNEQFF.